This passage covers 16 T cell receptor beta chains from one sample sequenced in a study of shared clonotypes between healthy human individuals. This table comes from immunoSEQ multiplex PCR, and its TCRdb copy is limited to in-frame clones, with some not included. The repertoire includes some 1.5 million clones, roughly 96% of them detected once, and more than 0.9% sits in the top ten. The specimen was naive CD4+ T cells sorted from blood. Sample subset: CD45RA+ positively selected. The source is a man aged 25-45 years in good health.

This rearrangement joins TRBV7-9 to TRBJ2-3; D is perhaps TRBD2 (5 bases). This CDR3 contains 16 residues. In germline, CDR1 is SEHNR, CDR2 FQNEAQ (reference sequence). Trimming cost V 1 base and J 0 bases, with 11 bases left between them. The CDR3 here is CASSLGAGPSTDTQYF. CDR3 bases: TGTGCCAGCAGCTTAGGGGCGGGCCCTAGCACAGATACGCAGTATTTT.

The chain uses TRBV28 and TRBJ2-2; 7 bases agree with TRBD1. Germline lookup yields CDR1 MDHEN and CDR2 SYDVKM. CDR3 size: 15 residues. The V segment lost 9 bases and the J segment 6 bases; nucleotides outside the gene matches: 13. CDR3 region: CASGERQGLAGELFF. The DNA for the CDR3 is TGTGCCAGTGGGGAGAGACAGGGTCTCGCCGGGGAGCTGTTTTTT. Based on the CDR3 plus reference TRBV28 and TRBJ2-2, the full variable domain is DVKVTQSSRYLVKRTGEKVFLECVQDMDHENMFWYRQDPGLGLRLIYFSYDVKMKEKGDIPEGYSVSREKKERFSLILESASTNQTSMYLCASGERQGLAGELFFGEGSRLTVL.

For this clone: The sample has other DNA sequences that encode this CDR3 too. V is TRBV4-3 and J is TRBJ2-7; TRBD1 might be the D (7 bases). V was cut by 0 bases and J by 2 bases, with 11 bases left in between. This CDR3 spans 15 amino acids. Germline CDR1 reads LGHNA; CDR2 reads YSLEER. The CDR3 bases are TGCGCCAGCAGCCAAGAAGGCAGGGGGGCCTACGAGCAGTACTTC. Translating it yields CASSQEGRGAYEQYF.

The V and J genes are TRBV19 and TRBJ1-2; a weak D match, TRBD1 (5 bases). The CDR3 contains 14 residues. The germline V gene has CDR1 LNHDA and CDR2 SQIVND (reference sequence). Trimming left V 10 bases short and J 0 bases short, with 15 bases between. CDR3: CATGTGMTNYGYTF. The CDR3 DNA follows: TGTGCCACAGGGACGGGGATGACTAACTATGGCTACACCTTC.

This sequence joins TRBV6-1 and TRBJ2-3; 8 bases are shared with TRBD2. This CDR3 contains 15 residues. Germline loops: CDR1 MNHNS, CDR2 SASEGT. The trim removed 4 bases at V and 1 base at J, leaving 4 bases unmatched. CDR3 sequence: CASSAGGHGTDTQYF. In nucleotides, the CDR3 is TGTGCCAGCAGTGCGGGGGGGCATGGCACAGATACGCAGTATTTT.

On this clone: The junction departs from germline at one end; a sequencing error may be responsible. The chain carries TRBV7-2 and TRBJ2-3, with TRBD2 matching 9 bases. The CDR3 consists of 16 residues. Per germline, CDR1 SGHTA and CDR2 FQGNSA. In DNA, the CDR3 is TGTGCCAGCAGCATACCTCAAGGGACTAGCACCGATACGCAGTATTTT. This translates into CASSIPQGTSTDTQYF.

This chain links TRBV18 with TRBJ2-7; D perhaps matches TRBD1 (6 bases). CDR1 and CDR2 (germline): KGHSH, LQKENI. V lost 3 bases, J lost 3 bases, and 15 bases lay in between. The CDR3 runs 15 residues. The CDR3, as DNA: TGTGCCAGCTCACCTACCCGGGACAAAAGCTACGAGCAGTACTTC. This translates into CASSPTRDKSYEQYF. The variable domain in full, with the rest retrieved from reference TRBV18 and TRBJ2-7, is NAGVMQNPRHLVRRRGQEARLRCSPMKGHSHVYWYRQLPEEGLKFMVYLQKENIIDESGMPKERFSAEFPKEGPSILRIQQVVRGDSAAYFCASSPTRDKSYEQYFGPGTRLTVT.

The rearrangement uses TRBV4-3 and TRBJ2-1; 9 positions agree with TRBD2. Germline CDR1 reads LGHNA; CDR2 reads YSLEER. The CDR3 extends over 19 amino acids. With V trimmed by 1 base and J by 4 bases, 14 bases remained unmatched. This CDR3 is CASSQGWRGRALGYNEQFF. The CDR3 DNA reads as TGCGCCAGCAGCCAAGGTTGGCGCGGGAGGGCCCTCGGGTACAATGAGCAGTTCTTC.

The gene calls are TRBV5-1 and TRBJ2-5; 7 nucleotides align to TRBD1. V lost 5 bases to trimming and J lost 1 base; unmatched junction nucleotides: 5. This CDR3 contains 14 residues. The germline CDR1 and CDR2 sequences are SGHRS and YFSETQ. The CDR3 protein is CASSYDRAQETQYF. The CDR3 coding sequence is TGCGCCAGCAGTTACGACAGGGCCCAAGAGACCCAGTACTTC. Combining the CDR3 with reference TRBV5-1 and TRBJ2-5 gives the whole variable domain KAGVTQTPRYLIKTRGQQVTLSCSPISGHRSVSWYQQTPGQGLQFLFEYFSETQRNKGNFPGRFSGRQFSNSRSEMNVSTLELGDSALYLCASSYDRAQETQYFGPGTRLLVL.

CDR3 amino acids: CASATGAGDYEQYF. CDR3 bases: TGTGCCAGCGCCACAGGGGCAGGGGACTACGAGCAGTACTTC. The chain links TRBV5-5 to TRBJ2-7; 7 bases map to TRBD1. Trimming removed 7 bases from V and 3 bases from J; junction bases left unmatched: 10. The CDR3 sequence is 14 residues long. Germline CDR1 is SGHKS and CDR2 is YYEKEE (reference sequence).

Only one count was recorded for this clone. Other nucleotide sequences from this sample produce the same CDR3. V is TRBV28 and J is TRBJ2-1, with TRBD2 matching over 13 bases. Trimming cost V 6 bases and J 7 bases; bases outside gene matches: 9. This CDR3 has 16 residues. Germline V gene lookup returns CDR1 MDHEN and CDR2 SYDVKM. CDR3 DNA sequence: TGTGCCAGCAGATCACCGGGACTAGCGGGATCTAATGAGCAGTTCTTC. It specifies CASRSPGLAGSNEQFF.

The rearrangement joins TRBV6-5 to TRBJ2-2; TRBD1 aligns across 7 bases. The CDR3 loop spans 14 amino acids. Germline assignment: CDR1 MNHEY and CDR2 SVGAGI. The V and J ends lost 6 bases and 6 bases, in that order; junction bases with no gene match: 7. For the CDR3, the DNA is TGTGCCAGCAGACGACAGGGTGGTGCCGGGGAGCTGTTTTTT. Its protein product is CASRRQGGAGELFF.

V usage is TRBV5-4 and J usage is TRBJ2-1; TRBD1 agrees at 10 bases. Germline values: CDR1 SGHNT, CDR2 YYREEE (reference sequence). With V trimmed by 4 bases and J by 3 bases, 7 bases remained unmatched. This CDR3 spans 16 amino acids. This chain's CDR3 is CASSRDRGQNYNEQFF. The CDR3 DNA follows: TGTGCCAGCAGCCGAGACAGGGGGCAGAACTACAATGAGCAGTTCTTC. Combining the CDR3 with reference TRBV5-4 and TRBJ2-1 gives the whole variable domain ETGVTQSPTHLIKTRGQQVTLRCSSQSGHNTVSWYQQALGQGPQFIFQYYREEENGRGNFPPRFSGLQFPNYSSELNVNALELDDSALYLCASSRDRGQNYNEQFFGPGTRLTVL.

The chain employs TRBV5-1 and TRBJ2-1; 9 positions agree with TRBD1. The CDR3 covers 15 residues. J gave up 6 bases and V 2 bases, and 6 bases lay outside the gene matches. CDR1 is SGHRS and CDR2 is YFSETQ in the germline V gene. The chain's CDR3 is CASSLRDREGNEQFF. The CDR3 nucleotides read TGCGCCAGCAGCTTACGGGACAGGGAGGGCAATGAGCAGTTCTTC.

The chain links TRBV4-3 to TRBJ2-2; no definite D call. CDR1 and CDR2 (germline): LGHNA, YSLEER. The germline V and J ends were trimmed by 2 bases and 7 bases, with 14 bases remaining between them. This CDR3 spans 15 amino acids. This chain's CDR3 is CASSQSQAVGGELFF. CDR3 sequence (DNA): TGCGCCAGCAGCCAATCTCAGGCCGTTGGCGGGGAGCTGTTTTTT.

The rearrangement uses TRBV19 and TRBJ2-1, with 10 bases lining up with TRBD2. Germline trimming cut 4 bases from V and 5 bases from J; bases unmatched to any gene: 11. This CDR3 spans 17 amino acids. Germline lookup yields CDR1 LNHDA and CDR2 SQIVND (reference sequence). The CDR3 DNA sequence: TGTGCCAGTAGTAGAGTCGCCGGACTAGCGGAAAACAATGAGCAGTTCTTC. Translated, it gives CASSRVAGLAENNEQFF. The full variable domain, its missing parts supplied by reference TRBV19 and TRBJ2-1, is DGGITQSPKYLFRKEGQNVTLSCEQNLNHDAMYWYRQDPGQGLRLIYYSQIVNDFQKGDIAEGYSVSREKKESFPLTVTSAQKNPTAFYLCASSRVAGLAENNEQFFGPGTRLTVL.